A single sample is the source of the 27 T cell receptor beta chains below, sequenced in a study of blood T cells in healthy people across ages. Using a J-beta primer mix together with a sample-barcoded 5' primer, a second PCR was run for roughly 7 to 12 cycles. A single record per CDR3 protein comes from TCRdb applying MiXCR to the 5' RACE reads. Here the sample spans some 710,000 distinct CDR3 sequences, about 46% being singletons. Specimen: blood. The receptor source for this set is an older man in good health.

This clonotype showed up just a few times. The chain links TRBV5-5 to TRBJ2-3; 7 bases line up with TRBD1. Trimming at V came to 3 bases and at J to 3 bases, leaving 7 bases not matched to a gene. Per germline, CDR1 SGHKS and CDR2 YYEKEE (reference sequence). The CDR3 covers 15 residues. The chain's CDR3 is CASSSQGVWTDTQYF. The CDR3 bases are TGTGCCAGCAGCTCCCAGGGGGTTTGGACAGATACGCAGTATTTT.

This clonotype was recorded only once. The chain joins TRBV7-9 to TRBJ1-1; 8 positions agree with TRBD1. J lost 4 bases, V lost 5 bases, and 9 bases had no gene match. The germline V gene has CDR1 SEHNR and CDR2 FQNEAQ (reference sequence). The CDR3 is made up of 15 amino acids. The CDR3 sequence is CASSPNVQGGTEAFF. The CDR3 nucleotides are TGTGCCAGCAGCCCGAACGTACAGGGGGGCACTGAAGCTTTCTTT.

Worth noting for this clonotype: At one boundary the junction diverges from the germline segment, which might be a read error. The genes are TRBV29-1 and TRBJ2-6; maybe TRBD2 (5 bases). The CDR3 has 15 amino acids. Germline loops: CDR1 SQVTM, CDR2 ANQGSEA. The CDR3 here is CGVEAGLRGANVLTF. CDR3 nucleotide sequence: TGCGGCGTTGAAGCCGGACTCAGAGGGGCCAACGTCCTGACTTTC. Combining the CDR3 with reference TRBV29-1 and TRBJ2-6 gives the whole variable domain SAVISQKPSRDICQRGTSLTIQCQVDSQVTMMFWYRQQPGQSLTLIATANQGSEATYESGFVIDKFPISRPNLTFSTLTVSNMSPEDSSIYLCGVEAGLRGANVLTFGAGSRLTVL.

This clonotype has at least ten counts. The CDR3: CASRIGPMGETQYF. For the CDR3, the DNA is TGTGCCAGCAGGATTGGGCCGATGGGAGAGACCCAGTACTTC. The gene calls are TRBV6-5 and TRBJ2-5; D not resolved. Germline loops: CDR1 MNHEY, CDR2 SVGAGI. V was clipped by 6 bases and J by 4 bases, with 15 bases between them. The CDR3 is made up of 14 amino acids.

The chain carries TRBV5-5 and TRBJ1-1; 10 positions agree with TRBD1. Germline V gene sequence: CDR1 SGHKS, CDR2 YYEKEE (reference sequence). After removal of 2 bases from V and 3 bases from J, the junction contained 7 bases not matched to a gene. CDR3 length equals 16 residues. CDR3: CASSFLGQGKDTEAFF. The CDR3 DNA reads TGTGCCAGCAGCTTTTTGGGACAGGGGAAAGACACTGAAGCTTTCTTT.

The rearrangement links TRBV5-1 to TRBJ1-2; the D gene is possibly TRBD1 (5 bases). Trimming cost V 4 bases and J 7 bases, with 17 bases left between them. Germline loops: CDR1 SGHRS, CDR2 YFSETQ. The CDR3 sequence is 14 residues long. The CDR3 nucleotides are TGCGCCAGCAGCCCAAACGGGGACGGTCGTGGCTACACCTTC. It is translated as CASSPNGDGRGYTF.

This clonotype was counted only a few times. V usage is TRBV3-1 and J usage is TRBJ2-7; the D is unclear. The V end was cut by 1 base, the J end by 5 bases, with 6 bases between. Germline CDR1 reads LGHDT; CDR2 reads YNNKEL (reference sequence). This CDR3 spans 12 amino acids. The DNA for the CDR3 is TGTGCCAGCAGCCAAGTCCAACACGAGCAGTACTTC. Its protein product is CASSQVQHEQYF.

This CDR3 is CSVLTGPNYGYTF. CDR3 in DNA: TGCAGCGTCCTTACAGGGCCCAACTATGGCTACACCTTC. The rearrangement joins TRBV29-1 to TRBJ1-2, with a weak D call TRBD1 (6 bases). Trimming left V 6 bases short and J 2 bases short, with 13 bases between. There are 13 residues in the CDR3. CDR1 is SQVTM, CDR2 ANQGSEA, per germline.

This clonotype appeared a few times. The CDR3, as DNA: TGTGCCAGCAATAGAGGTCTAACCTACGAGCAGTACTTC. The encoded protein is CASNRGLTYEQYF. The chain joins TRBV28 to TRBJ2-7; D is unresolved. Trimming cost V 7 bases and J 2 bases, with 12 bases left between them. Germline V CDR1 and CDR2: MDHEN, SYDVKM. CDR3 length equals 13 residues.

The J gene is TRBJ1-5, the V gene TRBV20-1; weak D call: TRBD1 (6 bases). Trimming took off 4 bases at V and 2 bases at J, with 21 bases between the two ends. The CDR3 is 17 residues long. The germline CDR1 and CDR2 sequences are DFQATT and SNEGSKA (reference sequence). Written as DNA, the CDR3 is TGCAGTGCTATGGTTCCGACAGGACGTTTGGGCAATCAGCCCCAGCATTTT. As protein: CSAMVPTGRLGNQPQHF.

This clonotype turned up a few times. This chain joins TRBV7-9 and TRBJ2-7; D is perhaps TRBD2 (5 bases). V gave up 4 bases and J gave up 6 bases, with 10 bases separating them. The CDR3 covers 12 residues. Germline CDR1 SEHNR, CDR2 FQNEAQ (reference sequence). DNA for the CDR3: TGTGCCAGCAGCTATGGCACTAGCGAGCAGTACTTC. Translated: CASSYGTSEQYF.

The V call is TRBV11-3, the J call TRBJ2-1, with no clear D. Trimming removed 2 bases at V and 9 bases at J, with 20 bases between. The CDR3 extends over 16 amino acids. The germline CDR1 and CDR2 sequences are SGHNT and YENEEA. CDR3 in amino acids: CASSLIGQFGSGEQFF. The CDR3 nucleotides are TGTGCCAGCAGCTTAATTGGTCAGTTTGGGTCCGGTGAGCAGTTCTTC.

This clonotype has only a few counts. CDR3 in amino acids: CASSSRLAGGHEQYF. CDR3 nucleotides: TGCGCCAGCAGCTCAAGACTAGCGGGAGGTCACGAGCAGTACTTC. This chain uses TRBV5-1 with TRBJ2-7; 13 bases fit TRBD2. From germline, CDR1 is SGHRS and CDR2 YFSETQ. The CDR3 extends over 15 amino acids. Unmatched junction bases numbered 5, after V lost 3 bases and J lost 5 bases.

The chain combines TRBV7-6 with TRBJ2-3, with D hard to call. CDR1 and CDR2 (germline): SGHVS, FNYEAQ. V lost 0 bases and J 7 bases, leaving 11 bases between the germline ends. The CDR3 is made up of 14 amino acids. The CDR3 spells CASSLAPGPNTQYF. The CDR3 nucleotides are TGTGCCAGCAGCTTAGCACCCGGCCCGAATACGCAGTATTTT. The variable domain in full, completed from reference TRBV7-6 and TRBJ2-3, reads GAGVSQSPRYKVTKRGQDVALRCDPISGHVSLYWYRQALGQGPEFLTYFNYEAQQDKSGLPNDRFSAERPEGSISTLTIQRTEQRDSAMYRCASSLAPGPNTQYFGPGTRLTVL.

The rearrangement uses TRBV20-1 and TRBJ2-7; D tentatively reads TRBD1 or TRBD2 (5 bases each). CDR1 and CDR2 from the germline V gene are DFQATT and SNEGSKA (reference sequence). With 3 bases removed from V and 4 bases from J, the gap between germline ends came to 22 bases. This CDR3 is built from 16 residues. CDR3 region: CSASEAGEGHSYEQYF. DNA of the CDR3: TGCAGTGCTAGTGAGGCCGGCGAGGGGCATTCGTACGAGCAGTACTTC.

Many counts were recorded for this clonotype. The chain uses TRBV28 and TRBJ2-7, with a possible D match to TRBD2 (6 bases). The germline V gene has CDR1 MDHEN and CDR2 SYDVKM. The CDR3 totals 15 residues. V was pared by 6 bases and J by 1 base, with 16 bases between. The CDR3 DNA follows: TGTGCCAGCAGCCGCCTCGGGAGCGGTTCCTACGAGCAGTACTTC. Residues: CASSRLGSGSYEQYF.

The V call is TRBV4-2, the J call TRBJ2-5, with TRBD1 matching 10 bases. The J call may be wrong; the DNA end is better matched by TRBJ2-7. Per germline, CDR1 LGHNA and CDR2 YNFKEQ. This CDR3 contains 15 residues. The CDR3 reads CASGPRDRGLTEQYF. In DNA form, the CDR3 reads TGTGCCAGCGGCCCCCGGGACAGGGGATTAACCGAGCAGTACTTC.

The chain is built from TRBV6-2 or TRBV6-3 and TRBJ2-1; TRBD2 matches 7 bases. Germline CDR1 is MNHEY and CDR2 is SVGEGT. V lost 6 bases and J lost 8; bases outside the gene matches: 13. The length of the CDR3 is 15 residues. For the CDR3, the DNA is TGTGCCAGCAGCCAGAGCGGGAACCCCCCCGATGAGCAGTTCTTC. This sequence encodes CASSQSGNPPDEQFF.

The CDR3 region has the DNA TGCAGCCTTTCCGGGACCCCTTACAATGAGCAGTTCTTC. Translation gives CSLSGTPYNEQFF. The gene calls are TRBV29-1 and TRBJ2-1, with D tentatively TRBD1 or TRBD2 (5 bases each). The CDR3 is 13 residues long. Trimming removed 8 bases at V and 4 bases at J, with 15 bases between. In germline, CDR1 is SQVTM, CDR2 ANQGSEA.

The rearrangement joins TRBV3-1 to TRBJ2-1; D unclear. The V end lost 2 bases, the J end lost 10 bases, and 6 bases lay between the germline ends. The germline CDR1 and CDR2 sequences are LGHDT and YNNKEL (reference sequence). The length of the CDR3 is 11 residues. CDR3 coding DNA: TGTGCCAGCAGCCAATTCGGGGAGCAGTTCTTC. This translates into CASSQFGEQFF.

This rearrangement joins TRBV9 to TRBJ1-1, with D unresolved. V was pared by 2 bases and J by 4 bases, with 9 bases between. CDR1 SGDLS and CDR2 YYNGEE come from the germline V gene. The CDR3 covers 13 residues. The CDR3 bases are TGTGCCAGCAGCGTGGTGATCAGCACTGAAGCTTTCTTT. Protein: CASSVVISTEAFF.

The rearrangement uses TRBV20-1 and TRBJ1-6; the D is unclear. The CDR3 has 11 residues. The germline V gene has CDR1 DFQATT and CDR2 SNEGSKA (reference sequence). V lost 4 bases to trimming and J lost 7 bases, with 5 bases between them. The CDR3 here is CSANRNSPLHF. DNA of the CDR3: TGCAGTGCTAATCGAAATTCACCCCTCCACTTT.

This clonotype appeared a single time. The chain couples TRBV29-1 to TRBJ1-2, with D perhaps matching TRBD1 (5 bases). The CDR3 has 12 amino acids. Looked up from germline, CDR1 is SQVTM and CDR2 is ANQGSEA. V was clipped by 4 bases and J by 4 bases, with 10 bases between them. CDR3 amino acids: CSVVWQGYGYTF. The CDR3 DNA sequence: TGCAGCGTTGTCTGGCAGGGCTATGGCTACACCTTC.

Many counts were recorded for this clonotype. The chain couples TRBV6-5 to TRBJ2-7; D not certain. V lost 2 bases and J 2 bases, leaving 10 bases between the germline ends. The CDR3 extends over 14 amino acids. Germline loops: CDR1 MNHEY, CDR2 SVGAGI. The CDR3 bases are TGTGCCAGCAGTTACACCACGGGCCCCTACGAGCAGTACTTC. This encodes CASSYTTGPYEQYF.

A few counts support this clonotype. The chain employs TRBV28 and TRBJ2-7; TRBD1 might be the D (6 bases). The CDR3 extends over 15 amino acids. Trimming stripped 4 bases from V and 1 base from J, with 14 bases between. CDR1 is MDHEN, CDR2 SYDVKM, per germline. This chain's CDR3 is CASSSTGKRSYEQYF. The CDR3 nucleotides are TGTGCCAGCAGTTCTACAGGGAAGCGGTCCTACGAGCAGTACTTC.

This clonotype has a handful of counts. The chain couples TRBV4-3 to TRBJ1-2; D might be TRBD1 (5 bases). Trimming removed 5 bases from V and 4 bases from J, with 17 bases in between. Germline loops: CDR1 LGHNA, CDR2 YSLEER. This CDR3 region has 15 residues. CDR3 loop: CASSGEGHQSYGYTF. As DNA, the CDR3 is TGCGCCAGCAGCGGGGAAGGACACCAAAGCTATGGCTACACCTTC.

In regard to this clonotype: A read error may account for a junction end that differs from germline. The J gene is TRBJ2-7, the V gene TRBV4-3; maybe TRBD1 (6 bases). The end of the DNA fits TRBJ2-5 better, so the J call may be wrong. This CDR3 is 16 amino acids long. The V gene's germline CDR1 is LGHNA and CDR2 YSLEER. The CDR3 DNA is TGCGCCGGCAGCCAAGGGCTCGCAGGGGCGGGAGAGACCCAGTACTTC. This gives the protein CAGSQGLAGAGETQYF.